These T cell receptor beta chains were read from a single sample in a study of glioma-infiltrating T cells after dendritic cell vaccination. The table came from immunoSEQ multiplex PCR; TCRdb's copy has only in-frame clones and leaves some out. Of more than 30,000 clones in the sample, more than 85% were seen once. The source was blood, collected before dendritic cell vaccination. Source of these receptors: a human donor with glioblastoma. Both conserved end residues are part of each CDR3. Each record gives: CDR3 DNA, CDR3 protein, J gene, CDR3 length, clone size, D gene, V gene. D genes are given only for firm matches. Size is omitted from some rows. Given values are once, few, many or a class for expanded clones.

TGTGCCAGTAGTATGCAACAGGGCCCCACAGATACGCAGTATTTT CASSMQQGPTDTQYF TRBJ2-3 15 NA NA TRBV19
TGTGCCAGAAGCTTGAGTCGGGACAGGGATATGGGTCGCACCGGGGAGCTGTTTTTT CARSLSRDRDMGRTGELFF TRBJ2-2 19 NA TRBD1 TRBV5-3
TGTGCCAGCAGCTTAGGGGCAGGGGGTTACCAAGAGACCCAGTACTTC CASSLGAGGYQETQYF TRBJ2-5 16 NA TRBD1 TRBV11-2
TGTGCCAGCACCCTGAGTGGGCAGGTCGGGGATGAGCAGTTCTTC CASTLSGQVGDEQFF TRBJ2-1 15 NA NA TRBV7-9
TGTGCCAGCAGCCTACGGAACAGGGCCACAGATACGCAGTATTTT CASSLRNRATDTQYF TRBJ2-3 15 few NA TRBV6-5
TGTGCCAGCAGCTTATCGGGAGGGCCGCGGAGGGATGGCTACACCTTC CASSLSGGPRRDGYTF TRBJ1-2 16 NA NA TRBV7-8
TGTGCCTGGGGGCCCTCAGATGAAGCTTTCTTT CAWGPSDEAFF TRBJ1-1 11 NA NA TRBV30
TGTGCCAGCAGCTCGAGTCGGGGAGCCAAAAACATTCAGTACTTC CASSSSRGAKNIQYF TRBJ2-4 15 once NA TRBV5-6
TGTGCCACCAGCATCCCCAGTATGAACACTGAAGCTTTCTTT CATSIPSMNTEAFF TRBJ1-1 14 NA NA TRBV15
TGTGCCAGCAGCCTCCGGACAGCCGGTGAAAACACCATATATTTT CASSLRTAGENTIYF TRBJ1-3 15 few NA TRBV11-2
TGTGCCAGCAGTCCACGTGGGCCCTATGGCTACACCTTC CASSPRGPYGYTF TRBJ1-2 13 once NA TRBV7-9
TGCGCCAGCAGCCAAGATGTGGCGGGGGGGCTCGGCGAGCAGTACTTC CASSQDVAGGLGEQYF TRBJ2-7 16 few TRBD2 TRBV4-1
TGTGCCAGTAGTATAGATACAACCGGGACAGGATTTTCCGAGCAGTACTTC CASSIDTTGTGFSEQYF TRBJ2-7 17 NA TRBD1 TRBV19
TGCGCCAGCACTACCGGGACAGCAAATAATGAGCAGTTCTTC CASTTGTANNEQFF TRBJ2-1 14 NA TRBD1 TRBV5-1
TGCGCCAGCAGCGACAGGGCGCGGAACACTGAAGCTTTCTTT CASSDRARNTEAFF TRBJ1-1 14 NA TRBD1 TRBV4-1
TGTGCCAGCAGCCAAGTTGAGGGGGCGCAGAATAATTCACCCCTCCACTTT CASSQVEGAQNNSPLHF TRBJ1-6 17 once TRBD1 TRBV4-2
TGTGCCACCAGCAGAGTGCGCAGGGTAGAGACCCAGTACTTC CATSRVRRVETQYF TRBJ2-5 14 NA NA TRBV15